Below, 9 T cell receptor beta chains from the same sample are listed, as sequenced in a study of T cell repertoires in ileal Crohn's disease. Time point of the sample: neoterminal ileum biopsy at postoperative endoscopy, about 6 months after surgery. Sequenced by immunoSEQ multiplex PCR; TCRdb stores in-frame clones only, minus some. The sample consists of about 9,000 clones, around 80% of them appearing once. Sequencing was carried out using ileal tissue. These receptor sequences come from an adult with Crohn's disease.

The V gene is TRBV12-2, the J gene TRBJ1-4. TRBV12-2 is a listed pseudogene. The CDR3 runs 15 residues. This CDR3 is CASRSVNATNEKLFF. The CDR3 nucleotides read TGTGCAAGTCGCTCCGTTAATGCAACTAATGAAAAACTGTTTTTT.

This chain's CDR3 is CASSSRQGGFF. CDR3 in DNA: TGTGCCAGCAGCTCCCGACAGGGAGGGTTCTTC. The chain is built from TRBV13 and TRBJ2-1; D might be TRBD1 (7 bases). The CDR3 runs 11 residues. V was clipped by 4 bases and J by 15 bases, with 13 bases between them. Germline V lookup: CDR1 PRHDT, CDR2 FYEKMQ (reference sequence).

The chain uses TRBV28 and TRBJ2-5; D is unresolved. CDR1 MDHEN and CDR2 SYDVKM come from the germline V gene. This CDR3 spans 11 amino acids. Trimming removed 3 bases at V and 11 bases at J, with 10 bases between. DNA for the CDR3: TGTGCCAGCAGTTTCTCACGGTTGCAGTACTTC. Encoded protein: CASSFSRLQYF.

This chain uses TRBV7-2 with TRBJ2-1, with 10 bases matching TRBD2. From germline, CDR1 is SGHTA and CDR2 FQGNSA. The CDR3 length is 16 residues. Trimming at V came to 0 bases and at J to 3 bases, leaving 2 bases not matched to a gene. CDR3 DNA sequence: TGTGCCAGCAGCTTAGCTAGCGGGGGGATCTACAATGAGCAGTTCTTC. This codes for CASSLASGGIYNEQFF. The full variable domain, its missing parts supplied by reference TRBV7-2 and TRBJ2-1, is GAGVSQSPSNKVTEKGKDVELRCDPISGHTALYWYRQSLGQGLEFLIYFQGNSAPDKSGLPSDRFSAERTGGSVSTLTIQRTQQEDSAVYLCASSLASGGIYNEQFFGPGTRLTVL.

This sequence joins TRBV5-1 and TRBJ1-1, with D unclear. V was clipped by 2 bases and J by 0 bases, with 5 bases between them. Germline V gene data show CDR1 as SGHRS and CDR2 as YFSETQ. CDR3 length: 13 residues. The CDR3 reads CASSLYLNTEAFF. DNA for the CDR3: TGCGCCAGCAGCTTATATTTGAACACTGAAGCTTTCTTT.

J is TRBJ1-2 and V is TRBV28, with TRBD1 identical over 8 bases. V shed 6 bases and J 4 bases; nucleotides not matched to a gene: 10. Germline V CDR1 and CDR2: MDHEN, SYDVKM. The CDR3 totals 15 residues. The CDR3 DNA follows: TGTGCCAGCAGATCCTCAGGGGGCGCGGCCTATGGCTACACCTTC. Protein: CASRSSGGAAYGYTF.

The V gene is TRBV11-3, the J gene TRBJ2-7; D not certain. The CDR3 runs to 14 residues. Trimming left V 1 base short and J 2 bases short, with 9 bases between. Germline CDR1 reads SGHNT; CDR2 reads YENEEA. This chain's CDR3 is CASSLGGSPYEQYF. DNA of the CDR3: TGTGCCAGCAGCTTAGGTGGCAGTCCCTACGAGCAGTACTTC.

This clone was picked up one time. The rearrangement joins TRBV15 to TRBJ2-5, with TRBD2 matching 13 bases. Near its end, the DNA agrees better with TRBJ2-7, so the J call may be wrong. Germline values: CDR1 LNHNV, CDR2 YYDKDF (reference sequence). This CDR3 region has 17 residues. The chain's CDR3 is CATSRDRRLAGGYEQYF. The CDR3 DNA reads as TGTGCCACCAGCAGGGATAGACGACTAGCGGGGGGCTACGAGCAGTACTTC.

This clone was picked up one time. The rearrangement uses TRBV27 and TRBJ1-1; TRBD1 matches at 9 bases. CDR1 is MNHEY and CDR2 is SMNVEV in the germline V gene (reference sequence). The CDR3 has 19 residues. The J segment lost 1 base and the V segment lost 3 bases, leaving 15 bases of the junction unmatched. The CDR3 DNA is TGTGCCAGCAGTTTTCGTGCCCGCCCCGGGACAGGGACGAACACTGAAGCTTTCTTT. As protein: CASSFRARPGTGTNTEAFF.